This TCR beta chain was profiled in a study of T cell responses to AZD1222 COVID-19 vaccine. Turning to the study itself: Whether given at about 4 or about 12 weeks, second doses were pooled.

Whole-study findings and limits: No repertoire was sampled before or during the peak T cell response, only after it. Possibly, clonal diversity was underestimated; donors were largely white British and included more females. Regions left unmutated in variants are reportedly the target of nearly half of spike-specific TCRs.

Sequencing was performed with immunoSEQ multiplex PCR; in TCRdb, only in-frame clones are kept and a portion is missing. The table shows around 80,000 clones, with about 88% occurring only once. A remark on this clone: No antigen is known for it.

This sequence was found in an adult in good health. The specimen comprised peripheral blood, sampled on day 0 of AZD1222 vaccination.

The CDR3 DNA reads as TGTGCCAGCAGCACCTGGTCCGGAGAGACCCAGTACTTC. As protein: CASSTWSGETQYF. The chain couples TRBV3-1 (or the pseudogene TRBV3-2) to TRBJ2-5; no clear D. The CDR3 contains 13 residues. Germline assignment: CDR1 LGHDT and CDR2 YNNKEL (reference sequence). Trimming cost V 5 bases and J 4 bases, with 11 bases left between them.